The rows below give T cell receptor beta chains drawn from one sample of a study of post-analysis software for immune sequencing data. Each CDR3 protein gets one entry after TCRdb re-called the PCR reads with MiXCR. The sample lists roughly 800,000 distinct CDR3 sequences; about 32% were seen once. Material: blood. The origin of the receptors is a girl aged 5-17 years with multiple sclerosis. Each CDR3 is given with its conserved first and last residue. D genes are given only for firm matches. Clone size is not always given. Where it is, it says once, few, many or a class for expanded clones.

D: TRBD1
V: TRBV7-2
size: NA
J: TRBJ1-2
DNA: TGTGCCAGCAGTAGACAGGGACAGACCTTATTCTATGGCTACACCTTC
CDR3: CASSRQGQTLFYGYTF

D: NA
V: TRBV11-2
size: NA
J: TRBJ2-3
DNA: TGTGCCAGCAGCTTAGATTTGCAGGGTAGAGATACGCAGTATTTT
CDR3: CASSLDLQGRDTQYF

D: NA
V: TRBV7-2
size: NA
J: TRBJ2-1
DNA: TGTGCCAGCAGCTCTAGGATGGCGGGCGGGGCGAGTGAGCGGTTCTTC
CDR3: CASSSRMAGGASERFF

D: TRBD1
V: TRBV9
size: NA
J: TRBJ1-2
DNA: TGTGCCAGCAGCCTAGGGACAGGGAAAGGCTGCACCTTC
CDR3: CASSLGTGKGCTF

D: NA
V: TRBV20-1
size: many
J: TRBJ2-7
DNA: TGCAGTGCTGCCAGACAGGCGGGGGAGCAGTACTTC
CDR3: CSAARQAGEQYF

D: TRBD2
V: TRBV20-1
size: NA
J: TRBJ2-7
DNA: TGCAGTGCCAAGGGGATCCTAGCGGGAGTGATTTACGAGCAGTACTTC
CDR3: CSAKGILAGVIYEQYF

D: TRBD2
V: TRBV20-1
size: few
J: TRBJ2-7
DNA: TGCAGTGCTAGCCCCCCAGCGGGAGGTCGGAGTGAGCAGTACTTC
CDR3: CSASPPAGGRSEQYF

D: NA
V: TRBV6-5
size: NA
J: TRBJ1-5
DNA: TGTGCCAGCAGTTACGCCTATAGCAATCAGCCCCAGCATTTT
CDR3: CASSYAYSNQPQHF

D: TRBD1
V: TRBV7-6
size: few
J: TRBJ1-1
DNA: TGTGCCAGCAGCTCTTGGGGAACAGGGGTTACTGAAGCTTTCTTT
CDR3: CASSSWGTGVTEAFF

D: TRBD2
V: TRBV6-6
size: once
J: TRBJ2-3
DNA: TGTGCCAGCAGTCAGACCCCGGGAGGTACGCAGTATTTT
CDR3: CASSQTPGGTQYF

D: TRBD1
V: TRBV27
size: NA
J: TRBJ1-2
DNA: TGTGCCAGCAGTTTAAGTAGGGGGCATGGCTACACCTTC
CDR3: CASSLSRGHGYTF

D: NA
V: TRBV4-3
size: NA
J: TRBJ2-1
DNA: TGCGCCAGCAGCCAAGGGGAGAACTCCTACAATGAGCAGTTCTTC
CDR3: CASSQGENSYNEQFF

D: TRBD2
V: TRBV13
size: few
J: TRBJ2-7
DNA: TGTGCCAGCAGCTTGACTAGCGCAGACTACGAGCAGTACTTC
CDR3: CASSLTSADYEQYF

D: NA
V: TRBV6-2/TRBV6-3
size: NA
J: TRBJ2-7
DNA: TGTGCCAGCAGCTCGGACTCCACCTACGAGCAGTACTTC
CDR3: CASSSDSTYEQYF

D: TRBD1
V: TRBV2
size: few
J: TRBJ1-6
DNA: TGTGCCAGCAGTGAAGGGACAGGGTATAATTCACCCCTCCACTTT
CDR3: CASSEGTGYNSPLHF

D: NA
V: TRBV4-3
size: NA
J: TRBJ1-1
DNA: TGCGCCAGCAGCCAAGTTCGAGGGCAGTCCGCTTTCTTT
CDR3: CASSQVRGQSAFF

D: NA
V: TRBV5-1
size: few
J: TRBJ1-4
DNA: TGCGCCAGCAGCTTGGATCGGCCGCCTCGTAGACTGTTTTTT
CDR3: CASSLDRPPRRLFF

D: NA
V: TRBV4-1
size: NA
J: TRBJ2-5
DNA: TGCGCCAGCAGCCAAGATGGGGGTGAGGAGACCCAGTACTTC
CDR3: CASSQDGGEETQYF

D: NA
V: TRBV9
size: NA
J: TRBJ2-2
DNA: TGTGCCAGCAGCGGACAAGACAGCTCGAACACCGGGGAGCTGTTTTTT
CDR3: CASSGQDSSNTGELFF

D: NA
V: TRBV9
size: NA
J: TRBJ2-7
DNA: TGTGCCAGCAGCGCAAGACCAGGGGTAGCCTACGAGCAGTACTTC
CDR3: CASSARPGVAYEQYF

D: NA
V: TRBV4-3
size: NA
J: TRBJ2-1
DNA: TGCGCCAGCAGCCAAGATGTCGTTTCCGGCGGGATCCTCAATGAGCAGTTCTTC
CDR3: CASSQDVVSGGILNEQFF

D: NA
V: TRBV5-1
size: many
J: TRBJ2-6
DNA: TGCGCCAGCGGACTGTCGGGGGCCAACGTCCTGACTTTC
CDR3: CASGLSGANVLTF

D: NA
V: TRBV6-2/TRBV6-3
size: few
J: TRBJ2-4
DNA: TGTGCCAGCAGTTCGATAGTACGGGACCTAAACATTCAGTACTTC
CDR3: CASSSIVRDLNIQYF

D: TRBD1
V: TRBV7-8
size: NA
J: TRBJ1-1
DNA: TGTGCCAGCAGCCACACGAGACAGGGGGGCACTGAAGCTTTCTTT
CDR3: CASSHTRQGGTEAFF

D: NA
V: TRBV5-1
size: NA
J: TRBJ2-7
DNA: TGCGCCAGCAGCTTGCCCGGGACCAACTACAATGAGCAGTACTTC
CDR3: CASSLPGTNYNEQYF

D: NA
V: TRBV5-4
size: NA
J: TRBJ1-1
DNA: TGTGCCAGCAGCTTGTGGGGAGGGAACACTGAAGCTTTCTTT
CDR3: CASSLWGGNTEAFF

D: TRBD1
V: TRBV15
size: NA
J: TRBJ1-4
DNA: TGTGCCACCAGCGGTGGACAGGGACAGAAACTGTTTTTT
CDR3: CATSGGQGQKLFF

D: TRBD2
V: TRBV7-9
size: few
J: TRBJ2-1
DNA: TGTGCCAGCAGCTTAATCAAAAGAGGGGGACTAGCCGATGAGCAGTTCTTC
CDR3: CASSLIKRGGLADEQFF

D: NA
V: TRBV20-1
size: NA
J: TRBJ1-1
DNA: TGCAGTGCTAGTCGTTTCGCAGGGGCCACTGAAGCTTTCTTT
CDR3: CSASRFAGATEAFF

D: TRBD2
V: TRBV20-1
size: NA
J: TRBJ2-1
DNA: TGCAGTGCTCGGAGGCGGGAGTCGGGCTACAATGAGCAGTTCTTC
CDR3: CSARRRESGYNEQFF

D: TRBD2
V: TRBV5-1
size: NA
J: TRBJ2-1
DNA: TGCGCCAGCAGCTTGGCGGGACTAGCGGGGGGAGGGCAGTTCTTC
CDR3: CASSLAGLAGGGQFF

D: NA
V: TRBV29-1
size: NA
J: TRBJ2-5
DNA: TGCAGCGTTGAAGATAGGGGCCGTACAGGGCAAGAGACCCAGTACTTC
CDR3: CSVEDRGRTGQETQYF

D: NA
V: TRBV6-6
size: NA
J: TRBJ2-7
DNA: TGTGCCAGCAAAACCGGGTCGTCAGAGCAGTACTTC
CDR3: CASKTGSSEQYF

D: NA
V: TRBV20-1
size: few
J: TRBJ2-7
DNA: TGCAGTGCTAGAGATCTTGTGAGAGGAACCTCCTACGAGCAGTACTTC
CDR3: CSARDLVRGTSYEQYF

D: NA
V: TRBV6-2/TRBV6-3
size: NA
J: TRBJ2-7
DNA: TGTGCCTCCGGAAGAGGGGGGATCCACGAGCAGTACTTC
CDR3: CASGRGGIHEQYF

D: TRBD2
V: TRBV20-1
size: NA
J: TRBJ2-3
DNA: TGCAGTGCTAGAGGGTTCCTAGCGGGGCAACACATCAAAGATACGCAGTATTTT
CDR3: CSARGFLAGQHIKDTQYF

D: TRBD1
V: TRBV5-1
size: NA
J: TRBJ1-5
DNA: TGCGCCAGCAGCGAGGGACAGGGGAAGTCGGGCAATCAGCCCCAGCATTTT
CDR3: CASSEGQGKSGNQPQHF

D: TRBD1
V: TRBV27
size: few
J: TRBJ1-2
DNA: TGTGCCAGCAGCGGATTCGGGACAGTTGGTGGCTACACCTTC
CDR3: CASSGFGTVGGYTF

D: NA
V: TRBV20-1
size: few
J: TRBJ2-1
DNA: TGCAGTGCTAGACCTCGGGGGACTTCTCTGAGGAATGAGCAGTTCTTC
CDR3: CSARPRGTSLRNEQFF

D: NA
V: TRBV12-3/TRBV12-4
size: NA
J: TRBJ2-1
DNA: TGTGCCAGCAGCCCGGAGGGCCGCTACAATGAGCAGTTCTTC
CDR3: CASSPEGRYNEQFF

D: NA
V: TRBV5-1
size: NA
J: TRBJ2-1
DNA: TGCGCCAGCGCCCGTGGAGGGGGCTCCTACAATGAGCAGTTCTTC
CDR3: CASARGGGSYNEQFF

D: TRBD1
V: TRBV6-5
size: NA
J: TRBJ1-2
DNA: TGTGCCAGCAGTTTCGACCTGACAGGGAACTATGGCTACACCTTC
CDR3: CASSFDLTGNYGYTF

D: TRBD1
V: TRBV20-1
size: few
J: TRBJ1-2
DNA: TGCAGTGCTAGAGTGACCGGGACAGGGGGCGACTATGGCTACACCTTC
CDR3: CSARVTGTGGDYGYTF

D: TRBD2
V: TRBV7-2
size: NA
J: TRBJ2-7
DNA: TGTGCCAGCAGCGAGGGACTAGTACCCTACGAGCAGTACTTC
CDR3: CASSEGLVPYEQYF